The text below deals with one T cell receptor beta chain. Clones were sequenced by immunoSEQ multiplex PCR, and TCRdb holds only the in-frame ones, with some missing. Of just over 250,000 clones in the sample, about 89% are singletons; the top ten hold approximately 9.4%. The J segment lost 0 bases and the V segment lost 4 bases, leaving 8 bases of the junction unmatched. Germline CDR1 reads SGHNT; CDR2 reads YYREEE (reference sequence). The CDR3 covers 16 residues. This sample was taken from a study of blood T cell repertoires in COVID-19. Study as a whole: Sample material is recorded as cDNA or gDNA derived from T cells, B-cell-depleted T cells, or PBMCs.

The chain combines TRBV5-4 with TRBJ2-5; 8 bases map to TRBD1. The origin of this receptor is a man aged 35-49 years who had recovered from COVID-19. The sequencing input was peripheral blood. The CDR3 here is CASSPSQGANQETQYF. DNA of the CDR3: TGTGCCAGCAGCCCCTCTCAGGGGGCTAACCAAGAGACCCAGTACTTC.